This entry lists 23 T cell receptor beta chains sequenced from one sample in a study of shared clonotypes between healthy human individuals. Method: immunoSEQ multiplex PCR; TCRdb's copy keeps in-frame clones and lacks some. The sample contains some 790,000 clones, 72% of which appear only once. The source material was memory CD4+ T cells sorted from blood. Subset meaning: CD45RA-negative fraction. These receptors were obtained from a woman aged 25 to 39 in good health.

On this clone: One base away lies a much larger clone, so this may be a sequencing read error. This chain joins TRBV6-6 and TRBJ2-3; TRBD1 matches 7 bases. The germline V gene encodes CDR1 MNHNY and CDR2 SVGAGI (reference sequence). This CDR3 comprises 14 residues. The ends lost 5 bases at V and 2 bases at J; junction bases unmatched: 4. The CDR3: CASSDGQATDTQYF. The CDR3 region has the DNA TGTGCCAGCAGTGACGGACAGGCCACAGATACGCAGTATTTT.

This chain connects TRBV7-2 to TRBJ2-1, with TRBD2 as a possible D gene (5 bases). This CDR3 spans 15 amino acids. The V end lost 3 bases, the J end lost 10 bases, and 19 bases lay between the germline ends. The germline V gene encodes CDR1 SGHTA and CDR2 FQGNSA. CDR3: CASSFSVLTGKEQFF. The CDR3 region has the DNA TGTGCCAGCAGCTTTAGCGTTTTGACGGGAAAAGAGCAGTTCTTC.

The chain combines TRBV28 with TRBJ1-5; D may be TRBD1 (6 bases). The CDR3 extends over 12 amino acids. Germline V gene sequence: CDR1 MDHEN, CDR2 SYDVKM. V lost 6 bases to trimming and J lost 5 bases, with 8 bases between them. CDR3 in DNA: TGTGCCAGCAGGGGGGGCGATCAGCCCCAGCATTTT. Amino acids: CASRGGDQPQHF. Looking up the rest from reference TRBV28 and TRBJ1-5 gives the full variable domain: DVKVTQSSRYLVKRTGEKVFLECVQDMDHENMFWYRQDPGLGLRLIYFSYDVKMKEKGDIPEGYSVSREKKERFSLILESASTNQTSMYLCASRGGDQPQHFGDGTRLSIL.

About this clone: This CDR3 is also generated by other DNA sequences in the sample. V and J are TRBV6-1 and TRBJ2-7; 14 bases map to TRBD2. This CDR3 has 15 residues. V lost 5 bases and J lost 4; bases outside the gene matches: 4. Germline assignment: CDR1 MNHNS and CDR2 SASEGT. The CDR3 here is CASSPGTSGSYEQYF. The CDR3 nucleotides read TGTGCCAGCAGTCCCGGGACTAGCGGGAGTTACGAGCAGTACTTC.

The chain is built from TRBV4-2 and TRBJ1-1, with D perhaps TRBD1 (5 bases). Deletions cut 5 bases from V and 4 bases from J, with 11 bases between. Germline loops: CDR1 LGHNA, CDR2 YNFKEQ. The CDR3 sequence is 13 residues long. This CDR3 is CASSSTGGTEAFF. CDR3 nucleotides: TGTGCCAGCAGCTCCACAGGCGGCACTGAAGCTTTCTTT.

The V call is TRBV5-1, the J call TRBJ2-3; 8 nucleotides align to TRBD2. The CDR3 has 14 amino acids. The germline CDR1 and CDR2 sequences are SGHRS and YFSETQ. The J segment lost 5 bases and the V segment lost 0 bases, leaving 2 bases of the junction unmatched. The CDR3 loop is CASSLGLALDTQYF. In DNA form, the CDR3 reads TGCGCCAGCAGCTTGGGACTAGCGTTAGATACGCAGTATTTT. Based on the CDR3 plus reference TRBV5-1 and TRBJ2-3, the full variable domain is KAGVTQTPRYLIKTRGQQVTLSCSPISGHRSVSWYQQTPGQGLQFLFEYFSETQRNKGNFPGRFSGRQFSNSRSEMNVSTLELGDSALYLCASSLGLALDTQYFGPGTRLTVL.

The chain combines TRBV19 with TRBJ1-5; TRBD1 agrees at 12 bases. V shed 3 bases and J 6 bases; nucleotides not matched to a gene: 3. Germline values: CDR1 LNHDA, CDR2 SQIVND (reference sequence). This CDR3 region has 15 residues. This chain's CDR3 is CASSMGQGATQPQHF. The CDR3 nucleotides read TGTGCCAGTAGTATGGGACAGGGGGCGACTCAGCCCCAGCATTTT.

The CDR3 loop reads CASSYRGPSGNTIYF. The DNA for the CDR3 is TGTGCCAGCAGTTACCGGGGACCCTCTGGAAACACCATATATTTT. The rearrangement joins TRBV6-5 to TRBJ1-3; D might be TRBD1 (5 bases). Between the trimmed V and J ends, which lost 2 bases and 0 bases, there was a span of 8 bases. The length of the CDR3 is 15 residues. Germline values: CDR1 MNHEY, CDR2 SVGAGI.

The CDR3 reads CASSFDGPSGNTIYF. CDR3 DNA sequence: TGCGCCAGCAGCTTTGACGGCCCCTCTGGAAACACCATATATTTT. The chain links TRBV5-1 to TRBJ1-3; D unresolved. The CDR3 extends over 15 amino acids. The V end was cut by 2 bases, the J end by 0 bases, with 9 bases between. Looked up from germline, CDR1 is SGHRS and CDR2 is YFSETQ.

V gene TRBV29-1 combines with J gene TRBJ1-2, with D perhaps TRBD1 (5 bases). The CDR3 length is 12 residues. Per the germline V gene, CDR1 is SQVTM and CDR2 is ANQGSEA. The V and J ends lost 3 bases and 6 bases respectively, with 11 bases between them. The CDR3 coding sequence is TGCAGCGTTGAGGTAGGGGAGAATGGCTACACCTTC. Translation gives CSVEVGENGYTF. The full variable domain, with the rest looked up from reference TRBV29-1 and TRBJ1-2, is SAVISQKPSRDICQRGTSLTIQCQVDSQVTMMFWYRQQPGQSLTLIATANQGSEATYESGFVIDKFPISRPNLTFSTLTVSNMSPEDSSIYLCSVEVGENGYTFGSGTRLTVV.

The chain joins TRBV29-1 to TRBJ2-1; TRBD2 agrees at 7 bases. There are 15 residues in the CDR3. The V segment lost 2 bases and the J segment 1 base; nucleotides outside the gene matches: 5. Germline lookup yields CDR1 SQVTM and CDR2 ANQGSEA. CDR3 sequence (DNA): TGCAGCGTTGAACCGAGCGGGGTATCCTACAATGAGCAGTTCTTC. Protein product: CSVEPSGVSYNEQFF.

CDR3 nucleotide sequence: TGTGCCAGCAGTGAGGGGGGGCTCTATGGCTACACCTTC. It encodes CASSEGGLYGYTF. This chain connects TRBV2 to TRBJ1-2; possible D gene TRBD1, 6 bases. The CDR3 totals 13 residues. CDR1 and CDR2 from the germline V gene are SNHLY and FYNNEI. V lost 3 bases and J lost 4, with 9 bases in between.

The V call is TRBV5-1, the J call TRBJ2-1; D might be TRBD1 (6 bases). V was trimmed by 2 bases and J by 4 bases, leaving 13 bases between them. The CDR3 length is 15 residues. In germline, CDR1 is SGHRS, CDR2 YFSETQ. The CDR3 protein is CASSFRAGAYNEQFF. Written as DNA, the CDR3 is TGCGCCAGCAGCTTCAGGGCAGGGGCGTACAATGAGCAGTTCTTC.

The gene calls are TRBV5-8 and TRBJ1-4, with D hard to call. Trimming shortened V by 3 bases and J by 7 bases, and 16 bases separated the two germline ends. This CDR3 contains 15 residues. Germline CDR1 and CDR2: SGHTS and YDEGEE. CDR3 protein: CASSSRVPGGEKLFF. The CDR3 bases are TGTGCCAGCAGCTCAAGGGTCCCGGGAGGTGAAAAACTGTTTTTT.

The chain recombines TRBV6-1 with TRBJ1-1; 7 nucleotides align to TRBD1. CDR3 length equals 14 residues. Germline CDR1 is MNHNS and CDR2 is SASEGT. J was trimmed by 1 base and V by 6 bases; bases with no gene match: 5. In DNA, the CDR3 is TGTGCCAGCAGCAGGGGGGGATCGAACACTGAAGCTTTCTTT. As protein: CASSRGGSNTEAFF.

This chain connects TRBV29-1 to TRBJ2-1; no clear D. Germline assignment: CDR1 SQVTM and CDR2 ANQGSEA. Trimming removed 6 bases from V and 5 bases from J, with 14 bases in between. The CDR3 totals 13 residues. CDR3 residues: CSVTARNNNEQFF. As DNA, the CDR3 is TGCAGCGTGACCGCGCGGAACAACAATGAGCAGTTCTTC.

The chain couples TRBV11-2 to TRBJ2-6; D gene ambiguous. This CDR3 spans 16 amino acids. Per germline, CDR1 SGHAT and CDR2 FQNNGV. Trimming removed 4 bases from V and 2 bases from J, with 12 bases in between. As DNA, the CDR3 is TGTGCCAGCAGCTCCGGACGTGGGGCTGGGGCCAACGTCCTGACTTTC. Protein sequence: CASSSGRGAGANVLTF.

The CDR3 is CASMGGLATDTQYF. CDR3 bases: TGTGCCAGCATGGGGGGACTAGCGACAGATACGCAGTATTTT. The chain is built from TRBV28 and TRBJ2-3; TRBD2 matches 10 bases. V shed 7 bases and J 3 bases; nucleotides not matched to a gene: 4. The CDR3 runs 14 residues. CDR1 MDHEN and CDR2 SYDVKM come from the germline V gene. Looking up the rest from reference TRBV28 and TRBJ2-3 gives the full variable domain: DVKVTQSSRYLVKRTGEKVFLECVQDMDHENMFWYRQDPGLGLRLIYFSYDVKMKEKGDIPEGYSVSREKKERFSLILESASTNQTSMYLCASMGGLATDTQYFGPGTRLTVL.

This clone was picked up many times. The same CDR3 can be traced to other DNA sequences in this sample. The chain recombines TRBV28 with TRBJ1-5; D remains ambiguous. CDR3 size: 11 residues. Trimming cost V 2 bases and J 6 bases, with 2 bases left between them. Per germline, CDR1 MDHEN and CDR2 SYDVKM. CDR3 region: CASSLGQPQHF. The CDR3 DNA is TGTGCCAGCAGTTTAGGTCAGCCCCAGCATTTT.

The chain couples TRBV2 to TRBJ2-4, with D unresolved. The CDR3 sequence is 14 residues long. Germline lookup yields CDR1 SNHLY and CDR2 FYNNEI. V was shortened by 5 bases and J by 0 bases, with 8 bases between the two germline ends. CDR3 nucleotides: TGTGCCAGCAGTCCCGACCTAGCCAAAAACATTCAGTACTTC. Its translation is CASSPDLAKNIQYF.

This clone occurred once. J is TRBJ2-1 and V is TRBV5-1; D is unclear. CDR1 SGHRS and CDR2 YFSETQ come from the germline V gene. There are 15 residues in the CDR3. V gave up 1 base and J gave up 2 bases, with 10 bases separating them. CDR3: CASSLTTAAYNEQFF. DNA of the CDR3: TGCGCCAGCAGCTTGACGACCGCCGCCTACAATGAGCAGTTCTTC.

The table lists this clone with a few counts. The genes are TRBV4-2 and TRBJ2-6; 13 bases agree with TRBD2. J gave up 4 bases and V 2 bases, and 2 bases lay outside the gene matches. CDR3 size: 17 residues. The germline V gene has CDR1 LGHNA and CDR2 YNFKEQ. CDR3 loop: CASSQTGLAGGANVLTF. The CDR3 DNA reads TGTGCCAGCAGCCAAACGGGACTAGCGGGAGGGGCCAACGTCCTGACTTTC.

V is TRBV7-2 and J is TRBJ1-1; no reliable D call. Germline CDR1 and CDR2: SGHTA and FQGNSA. This CDR3 comprises 14 residues. V was clipped by 1 base and J by 0 bases, with 6 bases between them. This chain's CDR3 is CASSLVGLNTEAFF. Written as DNA, the CDR3 is TGTGCCAGCAGCTTAGTCGGATTGAACACTGAAGCTTTCTTT.